These 5 T cell receptor beta chains came from one sample sequenced in a study of shared clonotypes between healthy human individuals. TCRdb's table, derived via immunoSEQ multiplex PCR, lists solely in-frame clones and lacks some. The sample lists 1,400,000 or so clones; 98% to 99% were seen once. The sample comprised naive CD4+ T cells sorted from blood. Described subset: CD45RA+ positively selected. These TCRs come from a man between 25 and 39 years old in good health.

The chain employs TRBV29-1 and TRBJ2-1; 7 bases fit TRBD1. V lost 1 base to trimming and J lost 9 bases; unmatched junction nucleotides: 12. The CDR3 runs to 15 residues. Germline V CDR1 and CDR2: SQVTM, ANQGSEA. CDR3 in amino acids: CSVEGPYRGSVEQFF. For the CDR3, the DNA is TGCAGCGTTGAAGGGCCATACAGGGGCTCCGTTGAGCAGTTCTTC.

The chain combines TRBV5-6 with TRBJ2-7; TRBD2 is a possible D gene (5 bases). Germline V lookup: CDR1 SGHDT, CDR2 YYEEEE. Trimming shortened V by 0 bases and J by 6 bases, and 16 bases separated the two germline ends. This CDR3 region has 15 residues. In nucleotides, the CDR3 is TGTGCCAGCAGCTTGGAGGCAGCTACTAGAGGCGAGCAGTACTTC. This translates into CASSLEAATRGEQYF.

The chain couples TRBV18 to TRBJ2-7; D might be TRBD1 or TRBD2, each matching 6 bases. CDR1 KGHSH and CDR2 LQKENI come from the germline V gene. V was pared by 2 bases and J by 0 bases, with 17 bases between. The CDR3 extends over 17 amino acids. CDR3 loop: CASSPTPGALDSYEQYF. The CDR3 DNA reads as TGTGCCAGCTCACCAACCCCGGGGGCACTCGACTCCTACGAGCAGTACTTC.

This CDR3 reads CSVRASGEQFF. The CDR3 nucleotides are TGCAGCGTTAGGGCTAGCGGCGAGCAGTTCTTC. V gene TRBV29-1 combines with J gene TRBJ2-1; 7 bases match TRBD2. The germline V gene encodes CDR1 SQVTM and CDR2 ANQGSEA. The CDR3 sequence is 11 residues long. With 5 bases clipped from V and 10 bases from J, the junction kept 5 bases outside the gene matches.

This rearrangement joins TRBV11-2 to TRBJ2-1, with D unresolved. V lost 2 bases and J 0 bases, leaving 11 bases between the germline ends. This CDR3 has 16 residues. Germline assignment: CDR1 SGHAT and CDR2 FQNNGV. CDR3 coding DNA: TGTGCCAGCAGCTTATGGGTGGGCAGCTCCTACAATGAGCAGTTCTTC. Protein: CASSLWVGSSYNEQFF.